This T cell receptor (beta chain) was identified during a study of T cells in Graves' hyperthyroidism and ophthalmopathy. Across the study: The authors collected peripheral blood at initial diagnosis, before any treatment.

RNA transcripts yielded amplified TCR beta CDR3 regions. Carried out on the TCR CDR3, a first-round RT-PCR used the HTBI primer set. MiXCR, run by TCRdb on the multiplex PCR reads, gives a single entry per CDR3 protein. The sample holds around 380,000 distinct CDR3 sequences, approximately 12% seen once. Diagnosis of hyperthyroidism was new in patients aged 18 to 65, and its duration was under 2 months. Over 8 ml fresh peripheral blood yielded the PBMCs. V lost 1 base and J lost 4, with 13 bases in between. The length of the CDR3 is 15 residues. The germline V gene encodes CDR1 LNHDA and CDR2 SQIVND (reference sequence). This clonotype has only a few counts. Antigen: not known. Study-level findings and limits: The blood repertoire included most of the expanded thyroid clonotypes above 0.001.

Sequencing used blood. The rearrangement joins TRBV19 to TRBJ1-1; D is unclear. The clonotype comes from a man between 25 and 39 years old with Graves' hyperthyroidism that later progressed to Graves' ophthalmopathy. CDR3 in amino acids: CASSIGRRSGTEAFF. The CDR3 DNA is TGTGCCAGTAGTATAGGGCGGAGAAGCGGCACTGAAGCTTTCTTT. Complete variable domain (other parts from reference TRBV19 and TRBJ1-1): DGGITQSPKYLFRKEGQNVTLSCEQNLNHDAMYWYRQDPGQGLRLIYYSQIVNDFQKGDIAEGYSVSREKKESFPLTVTSAQKNPTAFYLCASSIGRRSGTEAFFGQGTRLTVV.